This T cell receptor (beta chain) was obtained from a study of OX40 agonist ivuxolimab in advanced cancers. At the level of the study: The treatment was a fully human IgG2 OX40 agonist, ivuxolimab. The mean age was roughly 60 years, ranging from 23 to 79, with 65% to 85% of participants male.

About this clone itself: The antigen is unknown.

Study observations and caveats: The expanded peripheral T cells' antigen specificity was not determined. By week 6 at 0.1 to 3.0 mg/kg, blood CD4+ and CD8+ T cells had expanded clonally.

Method: immunoSEQ multiplex PCR; TCRdb's copy keeps in-frame clones and lacks some. The table lists 60,000 to 85,000 clones, about 94% of them singletons. The CDR3 covers 15 residues. Per germline, CDR1 GTSNPN and CDR2 SVGIG (reference sequence). The V and J ends lost 0 bases and 11 bases respectively, with 17 bases between them. The receptor was isolated from an adult with an advanced solid tumor such as melanoma, head and neck, liver or kidney cancer. The sequencing used CD4+ or CD8+ T cells sorted from blood, collected in a trial of the OX40 agonist ivuxolimab. The genes are TRBV30 and TRBJ1-6; D might be TRBD1 (6 bases). The CDR3 loop is CAWSVGRGLWTPLHF. CDR3 coding DNA: TGTGCCTGGAGTGTGGGGAGGGGGTTATGGACACCCCTCCACTTT.